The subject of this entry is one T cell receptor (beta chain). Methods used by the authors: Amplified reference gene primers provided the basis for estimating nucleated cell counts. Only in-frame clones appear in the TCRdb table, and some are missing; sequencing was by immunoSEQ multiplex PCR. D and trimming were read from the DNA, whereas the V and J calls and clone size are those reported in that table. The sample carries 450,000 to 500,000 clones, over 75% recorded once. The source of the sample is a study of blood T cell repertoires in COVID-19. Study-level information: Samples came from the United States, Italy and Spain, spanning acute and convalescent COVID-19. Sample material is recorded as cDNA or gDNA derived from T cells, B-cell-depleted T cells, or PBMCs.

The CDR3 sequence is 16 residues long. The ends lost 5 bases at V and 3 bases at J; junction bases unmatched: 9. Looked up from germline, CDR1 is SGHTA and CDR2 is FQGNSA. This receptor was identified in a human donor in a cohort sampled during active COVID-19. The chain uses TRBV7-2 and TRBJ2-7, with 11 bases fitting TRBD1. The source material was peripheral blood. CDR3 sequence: CASSAAGTGGLYEQYF. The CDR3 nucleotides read TGTGCCAGCAGCGCTGCCGGGACAGGGGGACTCTACGAGCAGTACTTC.